This TCR delta chain was recorded in a study of gamma-delta T cells after stem cell transplantation. Unmatched junction bases numbered 21, after V lost 3 bases and J lost 3 bases. The CDR3 spans 21 residues. The germline gives CDR1 GEAIGNYY, CDR2 EKD. This clone was counted a few times. The protein that TCRdb holds for this DNA derives from a much larger clone and differs from the translated DNA at residue 16, which likely indicates a read error; the protein shown here is translated from the DNA. TCRdb re-called clones from the RT-PCR reads via CATT. The sample consists of approximately 1,400 delta-chain clones, around 6.3% of them appearing once.

The clonotype comes from a human donor. It is not recorded whose cells these are; they may come from a transplant donor. Sequenced input: gamma-delta T cells. The chain recombines TRDV2 with TRDJ1; 13 bases are a match to TRDD3. DNA for the CDR3: TGTGCCTGTGACTCCGTCCTACTGGGGGATACGGGGACCCTGAACGCCGATAAACTCATCTTT. It encodes CACDSVLLGDTGTLNADKLIF.